One sample yielded the 23 T cell receptor beta chains listed below, sequenced in a study of blood T cell repertoires in COVID-19. TCRdb keeps only in-frame clones here, not all; method: immunoSEQ multiplex PCR. The sample has 91,000 or so clones; about 93% are singletons. The material sequenced was peripheral blood. The receptors derive from a woman between 45 and 60 years old in a cohort sampled during active COVID-19.

The chain carries TRBV19 and TRBJ1-3; 7 nucleotides agree with TRBD1. There are 17 residues in the CDR3. V shed 7 bases and J 3 bases; nucleotides not matched to a gene: 15. Germline V gene lookup returns CDR1 LNHDA and CDR2 SQIVND (reference sequence). In DNA, the CDR3 is TGTGCCAGTACCCCACGCGGGTCAGGGGGTCTTGGAAACACCATATATTTT. Translated: CASTPRGSGGLGNTIYF.

This clone was detected only a few times. The genes are TRBV7-9 and TRBJ1-3; D gene unclear. This CDR3 contains 14 residues. V lost 1 base and J 0 bases, leaving 4 bases between the germline ends. Per germline, CDR1 SEHNR and CDR2 FQNEAQ (reference sequence). In DNA form, the CDR3 reads TGTGCCAGCAGCTTAGGAGGCTCTGGAAACACCATATATTTT. Its protein is CASSLGGSGNTIYF. The full variable domain, rest sourced from reference TRBV7-9 and TRBJ1-3, is DTGVSQNPRHKITKRGQNVTFRCDPISEHNRLYWYRQTLGQGPEFLTYFQNEAQLEKSRLLSDRFSAERPKGSFSTLEIQRTEQGDSAMYLCASSLGGSGNTIYFGEGSWLTVV.

J is TRBJ2-2 and V is TRBV6-2 or TRBV6-3; the D is unclear. The V gene lost 4 bases and the J gene lost 2 bases, with 8 bases spanning the gap. Germline loops: CDR1 MNHEY, CDR2 SVGEGT. The CDR3 loop spans 14 amino acids. The CDR3 bases are TGTGCCAGCAGTTCGGGTGGAAACACCGGGGAGCTGTTTTTT. Translated, it gives CASSSGGNTGELFF.

The chain links TRBV6-5 to TRBJ1-4, with D possibly matching TRBD1 (5 bases). CDR1 and CDR2 (germline): MNHEY, SVGAGI. This CDR3 contains 16 residues. Trimming took 1 base from V and 5 from J, leaving 14 bases between them. The CDR3 is CASSYLFRGRNEKLFF. CDR3 nucleotide sequence: TGTGCCAGCAGTTACTTGTTTCGGGGGAGAAATGAAAAACTGTTTTTT.

J is TRBJ1-4 and V is TRBV5-6; D may be TRBD1 (6 bases). The V gene's germline CDR1 is SGHDT and CDR2 YYEEEE. The CDR3 has 14 residues. Deletions cut 2 bases from V and 8 bases from J, with 13 bases between. The CDR3 region is CASSFDRWAEKLFF. The CDR3 coding sequence is TGTGCCAGCAGCTTCGACAGGTGGGCCGAAAAACTGTTTTTT. The whole variable domain, remainder taken from reference TRBV5-6 and TRBJ1-4, is DAGVTQSPTHLIKTRGQQVTLRCSPKSGHDTVSWYQQALGQGPQFIFQYYEEEERQRGNFPDRFSGHQFPNYSSELNVNALLLGDSALYLCASSFDRWAEKLFFGSGTQLSVL.

J is TRBJ1-2 and V is TRBV10-2; tentatively, D is TRBD1 (5 bases). V gave up 0 bases and J gave up 7 bases, with 12 bases separating them. Germline lookup yields CDR1 WSHSY and CDR2 SAAADI. The CDR3 runs 14 residues. The CDR3 sequence is CASSESGGLGGYTF. In DNA form, the CDR3 reads TGCGCCAGCAGTGAGTCGGGGGGACTGGGTGGCTACACCTTC.

In its sample, this clone was seen a few times. This chain uses TRBV7-9 with TRBJ1-5; possible D gene TRBD1, 5 bases. The CDR3 runs 14 residues. Germline CDR1 and CDR2: SEHNR and FQNEAQ (reference sequence). V was cut by 1 base and J by 2 bases, with 6 bases left in between. The CDR3 protein is CASSLGGGNQPQHF. DNA of the CDR3: TGTGCCAGCAGCTTAGGGGGGGGCAATCAGCCCCAGCATTTT.

This chain uses TRBV29-1 with TRBJ2-5; TRBD2 aligns across 13 bases. Germline V gives CDR1 SQVTM, CDR2 ANQGSEA. CDR3 length: 17 residues. The junction had 14 bases not matched to a gene; V was cut back by 6 bases and J by 4 bases. The CDR3, as DNA: TGCAGCGTCGACGGGACTAGCGGGGATCCGATGGGAGAGACCCAGTACTTC. This encodes CSVDGTSGDPMGETQYF.

This rearrangement joins TRBV19 to TRBJ1-6; 9 nucleotides line up with TRBD1. J gave up 10 bases and V 1 base, and 2 bases lay outside the gene matches. The germline CDR1 and CDR2 sequences are LNHDA and SQIVND (reference sequence). The CDR3 is 14 amino acids. The CDR3 sequence: CASSIGDRDSPLHF. The CDR3 DNA follows: TGTGCCAGTAGTATAGGGGACAGGGACTCACCCCTCCACTTT. Full variable domain (rest looked up from reference TRBV19 and TRBJ1-6): DGGITQSPKYLFRKEGQNVTLSCEQNLNHDAMYWYRQDPGQGLRLIYYSQIVNDFQKGDIAEGYSVSREKKESFPLTVTSAQKNPTAFYLCASSIGDRDSPLHFGNGTRLTVT.

The chain couples TRBV27 to TRBJ2-1; D is possibly TRBD1 (6 bases). The germline V gene encodes CDR1 MNHEY and CDR2 SMNVEV (reference sequence). The V gene lost 5 bases and the J gene lost 9 bases, with 14 bases spanning the gap. The CDR3 runs 13 residues. CDR3 DNA: TGTGCCAGCAGTCCCTTTCAAGGGGGTGAGCAGTTCTTC. Translation gives CASSPFQGGEQFF.

The genes are TRBV18 and TRBJ2-1, with TRBD1 identical over 7 bases. V dropped 0 bases and J dropped 9; count of bases not matched to a gene: 5. The CDR3 is 14 residues long. CDR1 and CDR2 from the germline V gene are KGHSH and LQKENI. CDR3 sequence reads: CASSPPPGQTEQFF. DNA for the CDR3: TGTGCCAGCTCACCACCCCCGGGACAGACTGAGCAGTTCTTC.

This chain connects TRBV19 to TRBJ1-6; TRBD1 matches 7 bases. The CDR3 extends over 15 amino acids. Losses at the gene ends were 5 bases for V and 10 bases for J; bases not matched to a gene: 11. Germline V gene lookup returns CDR1 LNHDA and CDR2 SQIVND (reference sequence). The CDR3 nucleotides are TGTGCCAGTAGTGCGGACAGGAGTGTCGGGTCACCCCTCCACTTT. It specifies CASSADRSVGSPLHF.

This chain links TRBV4-1 with TRBJ1-2; TRBD1 matches 8 bases. The germline V gene has CDR1 MGHRA and CDR2 YSYEKL. The CDR3 is 15 residues long. V trimming: 1 base; J trimming: 8 bases; junction bases outside the gene matches: 9. CDR3 in amino acids: CASSQAPGTGWGYTF. CDR3 DNA: TGCGCCAGCAGCCAAGCTCCGGGGACAGGCTGGGGCTACACCTTC.

The rearrangement links TRBV4-1 to TRBJ2-7; 11 nucleotides align to TRBD2. This CDR3 comprises 17 residues. J gave up 3 bases and V 3 bases, and 10 bases lay outside the gene matches. Germline loops: CDR1 MGHRA, CDR2 YSYEKL. The CDR3 loop reads CASSQAGGLAGDYEQYF. For the CDR3, the DNA is TGCGCCAGCAGCCAGGCCGGTGGACTAGCGGGTGACTACGAGCAGTACTTC.

The chain couples TRBV5-1 to TRBJ2-7; 12 bases are shared with TRBD2. J gave up 4 bases and V 4 bases, and 3 bases lay outside the gene matches. CDR1 SGHRS and CDR2 YFSETQ come from the germline V gene. The CDR3 is made up of 14 amino acids. The CDR3: CASSRTSGTYEQYF. DNA for the CDR3: TGCGCCAGCAGCCGGACTAGCGGGACATACGAGCAGTACTTC. The entire variable domain, with the rest obtained from reference TRBV5-1 and TRBJ2-7, is as follows: KAGVTQTPRYLIKTRGQQVTLSCSPISGHRSVSWYQQTPGQGLQFLFEYFSETQRNKGNFPGRFSGRQFSNSRSEMNVSTLELGDSALYLCASSRTSGTYEQYFGPGTRLTVT.

V usage is TRBV9 and J usage is TRBJ2-3; tentative D call: TRBD2 (5 bases). With 0 bases removed from V and 6 bases from J, the gap between germline ends came to 11 bases. The CDR3 runs to 14 residues. Germline CDR1 reads SGDLS; CDR2 reads YYNGEE. The CDR3, as DNA: TGTGCCAGCAGCGTAGCTTATTCGGGGGATACGCAGTATTTT. Its translation is CASSVAYSGDTQYF.

The gene calls are TRBV5-1 and TRBJ2-7; a weak D match, TRBD1 (6 bases). The CDR3 sequence is 15 residues long. V was trimmed by 4 bases and J by 3 bases, leaving 17 bases between them. Germline CDR1 and CDR2: SGHRS and YFSETQ. CDR3 protein: CASSLGGGQSYEQYF. CDR3 sequence (DNA): TGCGCCAGCAGCCTTGGCGGAGGACAGAGCTACGAGCAGTACTTC.

The chain has TRBV3-1 (or the pseudogene TRBV3-2) and TRBJ2-2; 9 positions agree with TRBD1. With 5 bases clipped from V and 3 bases from J, the junction kept 7 bases outside the gene matches. The CDR3 contains 16 residues. In germline, CDR1 is LGHDT, CDR2 YNNKEL (reference sequence). CDR3 loop: CASSSRDREDTGELFF. The DNA of the CDR3 is TGTGCCAGCAGCAGCCGGGACAGGGAGGACACCGGGGAGCTGTTTTTT.

V and J are TRBV7-9 and TRBJ2-7, with 10 bases that match TRBD1. The CDR3 sequence is 14 residues long. V lost 4 bases to trimming and J lost 6 bases; unmatched junction nucleotides: 6. From germline, CDR1 is SEHNR and CDR2 FQNEAQ (reference sequence). The CDR3 nucleotides read TGTGCCAGCAGCTCCCGGGACAGGGGTCGCGAGCAGTACTTC. Its translation: CASSSRDRGREQYF.

The chain has TRBV6-8 and TRBJ2-5, with TRBD2 as a possible D gene (5 bases). CDR3 size: 15 residues. V was trimmed by 5 bases and J by 3 bases, leaving 16 bases between them. CDR1 is MNHGY and CDR2 is SAAAGT in the germline V gene. This CDR3 is CASSPPDRGKETQYF. As DNA, the CDR3 is TGTGCCAGCAGTCCTCCGGACCGGGGAAAAGAGACCCAGTACTTC.

This chain uses TRBV5-8 with TRBJ1-5; D uncertain. CDR3 length: 13 residues. Trimming cost V 4 bases and J 5 bases, with 10 bases left between them. In germline, CDR1 is SGHTS, CDR2 YDEGEE. The CDR3 region is CASSPRRDQPQHF. CDR3 nucleotides: TGTGCCAGCAGCCCGAGGAGGGATCAGCCCCAGCATTTT.

J is TRBJ2-1 and V is TRBV24-1, with 10 positions matching TRBD1. Germline values: CDR1 KGHDR, CDR2 SFDVKD. The CDR3 is made up of 18 amino acids. Losses at the gene ends were 4 bases for V and 0 bases for J; bases not matched to a gene: 8. CDR3 bases: TGTGCCACCAGTGAACAGCCGGGACAGGGGTTCTCCTACAATGAGCAGTTCTTC. This gives the protein CATSEQPGQGFSYNEQFF.

The chain recombines TRBV9 with TRBJ1-1; D is perhaps TRBD1 (5 bases). The CDR3 covers 15 residues. V gave up 0 bases and J gave up 0 bases, with 9 bases separating them. Germline CDR1 SGDLS, CDR2 YYNGEE. In DNA form, the CDR3 reads TGTGCCAGCAGCGTAGGGGGCAGGGTGAACACTGAAGCTTTCTTT. Residues: CASSVGGRVNTEAFF.